This entry lists 11 T cell receptor beta chains sequenced from one sample in a study of cytomegalovirus exposure and HLA in healthy donors. The PCR contained 60 Vbeta and 13 Jbeta primers. The protocol was immunoSEQ multiplex PCR, while the TCRdb copy is restricted to in-frame clones and leaves out a portion. The data hold about 200,000 clones, with roughly 77% observed a single time. Sample: PBMCs. The receptors shown here come from a man aged 40-50 years in good health and CMV-seropositive.

In DNA, the CDR3 is TGTGCCAGCAGCTTCTCGGACAGGGGCTACGAGCAGTACTTC. It is translated as CASSFSDRGYEQYF. J is TRBJ2-7 and V is TRBV7-8; 9 bases match TRBD1. The CDR3 spans 14 residues. V lost 3 bases and J lost 3; bases outside the gene matches: 3. Looked up from germline, CDR1 is SGHVS and CDR2 is FQNEAQ.

The chain employs TRBV15 and TRBJ2-3, with 14 positions matching TRBD2. Germline V gene sequence: CDR1 LNHNV, CDR2 YYDKDF (reference sequence). This CDR3 region has 16 residues. With V trimmed by 5 bases and J by 4 bases, 5 bases remained unmatched. This chain's CDR3 is CATSGGTSGSSDTQYF. CDR3 nucleotides: TGTGCCACCAGCGGAGGGACTAGCGGGAGTTCAGATACGCAGTATTTT.

On this clone: The junction departs from germline at one end; a sequencing error may be responsible. The genes are TRBV6-1 and TRBJ1-5, with a possible D match to TRBD1 (5 bases). Germline V gives CDR1 MNHNS, CDR2 SASEGT. The CDR3 contains 15 residues. The CDR3 DNA follows: TGTGCCATCAGTGATCAGGACAATAGCAATCAGCCCCAGCATTTT. Its translation: CAISDQDNSNQPQHF.

The chain is built from TRBV30 and TRBJ1-5; possibly TRBD1 for D (5 bases). The V end was cut by 0 bases, the J end by 4 bases, with 10 bases between. Looked up from germline, CDR1 is GTSNPN and CDR2 is SVGIG (reference sequence). CDR3 length equals 14 residues. CDR3 residues: CAWSVVQDNQPQHF. The DNA of the CDR3 is TGTGCCTGGAGTGTGGTACAGGATAATCAGCCCCAGCATTTT.

This clone is a singleton in its sample. The chain is built from TRBV10-3 and TRBJ2-6; TRBD1 aligns across 9 bases. The trim removed 7 bases at V and 0 bases at J, leaving 7 bases unmatched. Germline values: CDR1 ENHRY, CDR2 SYGVKD. This CDR3 region has 17 residues. This chain's CDR3 is CAITEGTGTSGANVLTF. Here the CDR3 DNA reads TGTGCCATCACCGAGGGGACAGGGACCTCTGGGGCCAACGTCCTGACTTTC.

The genes are TRBV28 and TRBJ2-5, with D perhaps TRBD2 (5 bases). CDR1 and CDR2 from the germline V gene are MDHEN and SYDVKM. The CDR3 consists of 13 residues. V gave up 3 bases and J gave up 5 bases, with 10 bases separating them. CDR3: CASSFGGSETQYF. The CDR3 region has the DNA TGTGCCAGCAGTTTCGGCGGGTCGGAGACCCAGTACTTC.

The rearrangement links TRBV7-2 to TRBJ1-5; D gene ambiguous. V gave up 0 bases and J gave up 4 bases, with 13 bases separating them. The CDR3 is 16 residues long. Germline V gene sequence: CDR1 SGHTA, CDR2 FQGNSA. The CDR3 here is CASSLALVSGNQPQHF. The DNA of the CDR3 is TGTGCCAGCAGCTTAGCGTTGGTGTCAGGTAATCAGCCCCAGCATTTT.

This chain links TRBV27 with TRBJ2-3; D is perhaps TRBD1 (6 bases). CDR3 size: 14 residues. The ends were cut back, 5 bases at V and 8 bases at J, with 17 bases in the middle. Germline V gives CDR1 MNHEY, CDR2 SMNVEV (reference sequence). CDR3 sequence: CASSPDRYLITQYF. The CDR3 DNA reads as TGTGCCAGCAGTCCGGACAGATACCTAATTACGCAGTATTTT.

This chain links TRBV5-1 with TRBJ2-7; a possible D gene is TRBD2 (6 bases). The CDR3 consists of 15 residues. V lost 3 bases, J lost 0 bases, and 13 bases lay in between. Germline-derived CDR1 and CDR2 are SGHRS and YFSETQ. The CDR3 region is CASSYTAGSSYEQYF. The CDR3 DNA reads as TGCGCCAGCAGCTATACAGCGGGCAGCTCCTACGAGCAGTACTTC.

This clone was counted between two and nine times. The V call is TRBV7-2, the J call TRBJ2-7; no clear D. From germline, CDR1 is SGHTA and CDR2 FQGNSA. Trimming took off 5 bases at V and 2 bases at J, with 4 bases between the two ends. This CDR3 has 11 amino acids. CDR3 amino acids: CASSPAYEQYF. CDR3 nucleotide sequence: TGTGCCAGCAGCCCAGCCTACGAGCAGTACTTC.

The J gene is TRBJ2-4, the V gene TRBV28; the match to TRBD2 covers 8 bases. V shed 8 bases and J 1 base; nucleotides not matched to a gene: 10. The germline V gene encodes CDR1 MDHEN and CDR2 SYDVKM. The CDR3 loop spans 16 amino acids. The CDR3: CASEGGRTRAKNIQYF. The CDR3 nucleotides are TGTGCCAGCGAGGGCGGGAGGACGAGGGCCAAAAACATTCAGTACTTC. Full variable domain (rest looked up from reference TRBV28 and TRBJ2-4): DVKVTQSSRYLVKRTGEKVFLECVQDMDHENMFWYRQDPGLGLRLIYFSYDVKMKEKGDIPEGYSVSREKKERFSLILESASTNQTSMYLCASEGGRTRAKNIQYFGAGTRLSVL.